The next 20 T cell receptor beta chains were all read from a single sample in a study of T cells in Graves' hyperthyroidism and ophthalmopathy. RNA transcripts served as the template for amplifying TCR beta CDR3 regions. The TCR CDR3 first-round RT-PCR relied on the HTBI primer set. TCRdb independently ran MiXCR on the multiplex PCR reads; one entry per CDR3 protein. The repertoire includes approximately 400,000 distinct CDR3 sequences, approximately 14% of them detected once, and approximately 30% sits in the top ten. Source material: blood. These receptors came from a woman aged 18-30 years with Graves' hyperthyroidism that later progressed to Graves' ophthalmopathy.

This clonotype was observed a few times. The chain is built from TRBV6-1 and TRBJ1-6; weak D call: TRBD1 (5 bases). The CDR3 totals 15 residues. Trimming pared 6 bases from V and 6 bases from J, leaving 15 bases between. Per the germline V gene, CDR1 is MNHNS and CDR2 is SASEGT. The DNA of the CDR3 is TGTGCCAGCAGCAGAGGGACCGTGGGTAATTCACCCCTCCACTTT. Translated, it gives CASSRGTVGNSPLHF.

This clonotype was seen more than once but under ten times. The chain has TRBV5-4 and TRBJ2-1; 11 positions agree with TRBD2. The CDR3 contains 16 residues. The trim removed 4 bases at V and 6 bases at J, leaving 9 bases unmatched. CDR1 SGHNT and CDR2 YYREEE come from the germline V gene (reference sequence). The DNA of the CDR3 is TGTGCCAGCAGCCGATCTAGCGGGGGGTTTATCAATGAGCAGTTCTTC. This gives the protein CASSRSSGGFINEQFF.

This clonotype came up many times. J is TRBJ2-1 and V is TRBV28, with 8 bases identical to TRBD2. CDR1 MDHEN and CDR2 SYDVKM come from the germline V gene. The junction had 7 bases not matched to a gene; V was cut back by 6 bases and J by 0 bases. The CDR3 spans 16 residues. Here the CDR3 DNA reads TGTGCCAGCAGCATACTAGCGGAGAGCTCCTACAATGAGCAGTTCTTC. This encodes CASSILAESSYNEQFF.

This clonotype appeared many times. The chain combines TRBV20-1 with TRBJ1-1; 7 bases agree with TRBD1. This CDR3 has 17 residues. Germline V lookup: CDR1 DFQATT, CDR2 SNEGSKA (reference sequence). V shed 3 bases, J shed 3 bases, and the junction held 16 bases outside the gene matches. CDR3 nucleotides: TGCAGTGCTAGTGGCAGCACAGGGGAGGCGAAGGACACTGAAGCTTTCTTT. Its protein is CSASGSTGEAKDTEAFF.

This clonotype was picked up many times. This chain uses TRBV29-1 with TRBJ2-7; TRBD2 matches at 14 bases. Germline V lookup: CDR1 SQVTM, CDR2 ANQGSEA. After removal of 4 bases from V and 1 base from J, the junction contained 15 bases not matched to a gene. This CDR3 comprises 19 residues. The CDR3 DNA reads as TGCAGCGTTGTTATACTGACTAGCGGGAGGGTCCCTCTTTCCTACGAGCAGTACTTC. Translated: CSVVILTSGRVPLSYEQYF.

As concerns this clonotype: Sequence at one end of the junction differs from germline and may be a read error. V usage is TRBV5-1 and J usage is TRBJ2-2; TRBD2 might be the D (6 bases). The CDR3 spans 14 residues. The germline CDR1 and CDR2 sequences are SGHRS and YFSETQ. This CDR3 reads CASSVGGLVGELFF. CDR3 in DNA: TGTGCCAGCAGCGTTGGGGGGTTAGTCGGGGAGCTGTTTTTT.

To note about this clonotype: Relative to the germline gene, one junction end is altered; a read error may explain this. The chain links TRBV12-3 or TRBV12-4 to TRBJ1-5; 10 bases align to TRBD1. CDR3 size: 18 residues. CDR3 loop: CASSPGQGIEHSDQPQHF. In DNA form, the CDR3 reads TGTGCCAGCAGTCCGGGACAGGGGATTGAACATAGCGATCAGCCCCAGCATTTT.

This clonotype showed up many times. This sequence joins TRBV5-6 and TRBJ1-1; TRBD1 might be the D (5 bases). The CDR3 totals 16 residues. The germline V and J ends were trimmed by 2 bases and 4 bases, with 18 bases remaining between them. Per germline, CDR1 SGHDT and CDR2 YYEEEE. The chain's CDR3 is CASSFRVRGLATEAFF. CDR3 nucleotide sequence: TGTGCCAGCAGCTTCCGCGTCCGGGGGTTAGCCACTGAAGCTTTCTTT.

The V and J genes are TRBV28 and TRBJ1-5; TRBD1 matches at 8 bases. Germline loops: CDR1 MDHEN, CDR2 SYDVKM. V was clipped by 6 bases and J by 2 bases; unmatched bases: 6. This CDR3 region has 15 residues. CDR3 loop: CASRRGQGGNQPQHF. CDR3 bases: TGTGCCAGCAGACGCGGACAGGGCGGCAATCAGCCCCAGCATTTT.

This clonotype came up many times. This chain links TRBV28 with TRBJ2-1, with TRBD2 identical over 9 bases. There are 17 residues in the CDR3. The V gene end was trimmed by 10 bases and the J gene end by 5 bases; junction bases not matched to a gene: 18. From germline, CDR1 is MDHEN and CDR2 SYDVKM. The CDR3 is CATAEVIAGAQNNEQFF. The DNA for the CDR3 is TGTGCCACCGCTGAGGTGATAGCGGGAGCTCAGAACAATGAGCAGTTCTTC. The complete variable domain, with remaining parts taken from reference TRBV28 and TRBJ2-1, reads DVKVTQSSRYLVKRTGEKVFLECVQDMDHENMFWYRQDPGLGLRLIYFSYDVKMKEKGDIPEGYSVSREKKERFSLILESASTNQTSMYLCATAEVIAGAQNNEQFFGPGTRLTVL.

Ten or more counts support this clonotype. CDR3 loop: CASSPREALGPYEQYF. CDR3 coding DNA: TGTGCCAGCAGTCCCCGGGAAGCGCTCGGCCCCTACGAGCAGTACTTC. The chain is built from TRBV6-1 and TRBJ2-7, with a weak D call TRBD2 (5 bases). Germline V gene sequence: CDR1 MNHNS, CDR2 SASEGT. V was shortened by 5 bases and J by 2 bases, with 19 bases between the two germline ends. The CDR3 length is 16 residues.

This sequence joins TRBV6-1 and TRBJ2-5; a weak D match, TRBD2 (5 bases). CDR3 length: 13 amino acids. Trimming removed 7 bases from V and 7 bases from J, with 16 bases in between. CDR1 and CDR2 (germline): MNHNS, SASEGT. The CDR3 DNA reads TGTGCCAGCACCGAAACGTCCGAGGGGACCCAGTACTTC. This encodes CASTETSEGTQYF.

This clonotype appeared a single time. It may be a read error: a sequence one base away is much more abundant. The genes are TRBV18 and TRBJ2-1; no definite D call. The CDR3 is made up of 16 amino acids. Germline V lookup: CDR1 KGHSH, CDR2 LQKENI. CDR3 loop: CASSPLTASSCNEQFF. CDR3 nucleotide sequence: TGTGCCAGCTCACCTTTGACGGCAAGCTCCTGCAATGAGCAGTTCTTC.

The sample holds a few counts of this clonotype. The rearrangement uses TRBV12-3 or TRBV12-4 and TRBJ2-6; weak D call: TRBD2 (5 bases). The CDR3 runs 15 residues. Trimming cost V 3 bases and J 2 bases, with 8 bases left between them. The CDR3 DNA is TGTGCCAGCAGTTTGTACGGGACTGGGGCCAACGTCCTGACTTTC. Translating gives CASSLYGTGANVLTF.

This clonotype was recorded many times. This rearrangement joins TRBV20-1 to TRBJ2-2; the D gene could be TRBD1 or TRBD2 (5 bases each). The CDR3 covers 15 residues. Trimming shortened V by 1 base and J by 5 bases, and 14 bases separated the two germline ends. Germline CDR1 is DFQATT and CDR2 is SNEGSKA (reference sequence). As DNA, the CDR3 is TGCAGTGCTAGAGTCGGGGTAGGGACGACCGGGGAGCTGTTTTTT. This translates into CSARVGVGTTGELFF.

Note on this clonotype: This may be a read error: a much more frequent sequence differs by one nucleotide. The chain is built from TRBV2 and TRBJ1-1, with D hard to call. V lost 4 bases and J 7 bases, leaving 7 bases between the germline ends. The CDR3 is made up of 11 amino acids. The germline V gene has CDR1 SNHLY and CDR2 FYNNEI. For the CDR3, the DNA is TGTGCCAGCAGTGTAGGGTATGAAGCTTTCTTT. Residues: CASSVGYEAFF.

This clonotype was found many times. CDR3 protein: CASSLRDRGAYEQYF. The CDR3 DNA reads TGTGCCAGCAGTCTCCGGGACAGAGGAGCCTACGAGCAGTACTTC. The chain couples TRBV12-3 or TRBV12-4 to TRBJ2-7; 7 bases agree with TRBD1. CDR3 length: 15 amino acids. V lost 5 bases to trimming and J lost 2 bases; unmatched junction nucleotides: 9.

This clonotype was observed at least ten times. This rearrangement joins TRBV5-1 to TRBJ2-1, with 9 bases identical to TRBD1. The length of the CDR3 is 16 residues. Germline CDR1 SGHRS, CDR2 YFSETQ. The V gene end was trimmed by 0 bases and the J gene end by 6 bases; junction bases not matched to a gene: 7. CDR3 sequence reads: CASSLGAGTGFNEQFF. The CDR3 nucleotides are TGCGCCAGCAGCTTGGGGGCCGGGACAGGGTTCAATGAGCAGTTCTTC.

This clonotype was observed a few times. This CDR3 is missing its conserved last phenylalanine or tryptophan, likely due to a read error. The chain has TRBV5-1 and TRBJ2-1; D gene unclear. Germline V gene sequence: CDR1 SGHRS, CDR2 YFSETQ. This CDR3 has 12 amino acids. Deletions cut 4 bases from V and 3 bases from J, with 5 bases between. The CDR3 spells CASSPLYNEQFL. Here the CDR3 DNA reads TGCGCCAGCAGCCCCCTCTACAATGAGCAGTTCCTC.

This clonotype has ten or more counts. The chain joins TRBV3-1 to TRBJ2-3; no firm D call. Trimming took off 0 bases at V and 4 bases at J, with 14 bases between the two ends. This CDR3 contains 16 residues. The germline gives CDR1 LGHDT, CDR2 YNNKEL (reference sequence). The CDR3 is CASSQDSGRPSDTQYF. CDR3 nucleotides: TGTGCCAGCAGCCAAGATTCGGGCCGTCCCTCAGATACGCAGTATTTT.